The 27 T cell receptor beta chains in this list originate from one sample, sequenced in a study of blood T cell repertoires in COVID-19. TCRdb's table, derived via immunoSEQ multiplex PCR, lists solely in-frame clones and lacks some. The sample carries around 450,000 clones, about 89% recorded once. Sequencing input: peripheral blood. The receptors here all came from a woman younger than 45 with acute or convalescent COVID-19.

The table lists this clone with a count of one. The CDR3: CASSSVSYGYTF. CDR3 bases: TGTGCCAGTAGCAGCGTCAGCTATGGCTACACCTTC. The rearrangement uses TRBV19 and TRBJ1-2; D unresolved. Trimming left V 6 bases short and J 4 bases short, with 9 bases between. The CDR3 contains 12 residues. Germline V CDR1 and CDR2: LNHDA, SQIVND (reference sequence).

This clone was found a few times. The chain links TRBV3-1 (or the pseudogene TRBV3-2) to TRBJ1-1; 9 positions match TRBD1. Germline V CDR1 and CDR2: LGHDT, YNNKEL (reference sequence). V gave up 5 bases and J gave up 2 bases; unmatched junction bases: 6. This CDR3 has 15 amino acids. CDR3: CASSLRTGVNTEAFF. DNA of the CDR3: TGTGCCAGCAGCTTAAGGACAGGGGTTAACACTGAAGCTTTCTTT.

This sequence joins TRBV5-8 and TRBJ2-7; D is unresolved. Germline assignment: CDR1 SGHTS and CDR2 YDEGEE. The V end was cut by 2 bases, the J end by 4 bases, with 4 bases between. This CDR3 is 11 amino acids long. The CDR3 here is CASSFLYEQYF. DNA of the CDR3: TGTGCCAGCAGCTTCCTATACGAGCAGTACTTC.

The CDR3: CASSPGVSKQYF. The CDR3 nucleotides read TGTGCCAGCAGCCCGGGGGTGAGTAAGCAGTACTTC. The V gene is TRBV3-1 (or the pseudogene TRBV3-2), the J gene TRBJ2-7; D is perhaps TRBD2 (6 bases). This CDR3 is 12 amino acids long. Germline values: CDR1 LGHDT, CDR2 YNNKEL (reference sequence). Trimming cost V 4 bases and J 8 bases, with 12 bases left between them.

This chain links TRBV29-1 with TRBJ2-5, with 13 bases aligning to TRBD2. V shed 6 bases and J 9 bases; nucleotides not matched to a gene: 10. The germline gives CDR1 SQVTM, CDR2 ANQGSEA. This CDR3 comprises 14 residues. The CDR3 is CSVWTSGGGGAQYF. The CDR3 coding sequence is TGCAGCGTGTGGACTAGCGGGGGCGGAGGGGCCCAGTACTTC.

The rearrangement uses TRBV2 and TRBJ2-7; no clear D gene. The germline gives CDR1 SNHLY, CDR2 FYNNEI. V lost 4 bases and J lost 2, with 9 bases in between. This CDR3 has 13 residues. The CDR3 nucleotides read TGTGCCAGCAGTGGGCAAGAAACCTACGAGCAGTACTTC. Amino acid sequence: CASSGQETYEQYF.

The V call is TRBV2, the J call TRBJ2-1, with D possibly being TRBD1 (6 bases). The V end was cut by 5 bases, the J end by 12 bases, with 14 bases between. The CDR3 consists of 12 residues. Germline V gene data show CDR1 as SNHLY and CDR2 as FYNNEI. DNA of the CDR3: TGTGCCAGCAGTTCACAGGACAGATCGCAGTTCTTC. This sequence encodes CASSSQDRSQFF.

The V and J genes are TRBV21-1 and TRBJ2-4; the table names TRBD1, a call not compared with the DNA. TRBV21-1 is a known pseudogene. The length of the CDR3 is 12 residues. CDR3: CASSKWGPDQYF. The CDR3 DNA follows: TGTGCCAGCAGCAAGTGGGGGCCCGATCAGTACTTC.

The genes are TRBV21-1 and TRBJ2-2; the D call in the table, TRBD1, was not verified against the DNA. TRBV21-1 is a pseudogene. The CDR3 consists of 17 residues. In DNA form, the CDR3 reads TGTGCCAGCAGCCGACAGGGACAGGGAAATAACACCGGGGAGCTGTTTTTT. Encoded protein: CASSRQGQGNNTGELFF.

The chain carries TRBV29-1 and TRBJ1-1; tentatively, D is TRBD1 (5 bases). With 6 bases removed from V and 1 base from J, the gap between germline ends came to 9 bases. The CDR3 runs to 12 residues. Germline V gene lookup returns CDR1 SQVTM and CDR2 ANQGSEA. The CDR3 protein is CSVGRENTEAFF. The DNA for the CDR3 is TGCAGCGTCGGCAGGGAGAACACTGAAGCTTTCTTT.

This chain links TRBV7-8 with TRBJ2-1, with no clear D. The germline gives CDR1 SGHVS, CDR2 FQNEAQ. Trimming left V 5 bases short and J 10 bases short, with 18 bases between. The CDR3 covers 14 residues. The CDR3 DNA reads as TGTGCCAGCAGCCCCGCTTCGGGTTTCTCGGAGCAGTTCTTC. This encodes CASSPASGFSEQFF. The full variable domain, rest sourced from reference TRBV7-8 and TRBJ2-1, is GAGVSQSPRYKVAKRGQDVALRCDPISGHVSLFWYQQALGQGPEFLTYFQNEAQLDKSGLPSDRFFAERPEGSVSTLKIQRTQQEDSAVYLCASSPASGFSEQFFGPGTRLTVL.

V gene TRBV30 combines with J gene TRBJ2-3; 7 nucleotides match TRBD1. V lost 4 bases to trimming and J lost 3 bases; unmatched junction nucleotides: 7. The germline V gene encodes CDR1 GTSNPN and CDR2 SVGIG (reference sequence). This CDR3 is 14 amino acids long. As DNA, the CDR3 is TGTGCCTGGAATAGGGGGCGTAGTACAGATACGCAGTATTTT. Translated: CAWNRGRSTDTQYF.

The J gene is TRBJ1-5, the V gene TRBV6-6; D is uncertain. The CDR3 loop spans 12 amino acids. V lost 7 bases to trimming and J lost 3 bases, with 7 bases between them. The germline V gene has CDR1 MNHNY and CDR2 SVGAGI (reference sequence). The CDR3 spells CASMVDNQPQHF. In DNA form, the CDR3 reads TGTGCCAGCATGGTAGACAATCAGCCCCAGCATTTT.

V is TRBV7-9 and J is TRBJ2-1, with D possibly TRBD1 on 6 matching bases. Deletions cut 4 bases from V and 3 bases from J, with 13 bases between. The CDR3 is 15 amino acids. Germline V gene sequence: CDR1 SEHNR, CDR2 FQNEAQ (reference sequence). The CDR3 nucleotides read TGTGCCAGCAGCTCCTTCAGGGGTGACTACAATGAGCAGTTCTTC. Protein: CASSSFRGDYNEQFF.

J is TRBJ2-7 and V is TRBV19, with D maybe TRBD1 (6 bases). This CDR3 contains 14 residues. CDR1 is LNHDA, CDR2 SQIVND, per germline (reference sequence). Trimming left V 4 bases short and J 2 bases short, with 12 bases between. CDR3 loop: CASSNLQGAYEQYF. For the CDR3, the DNA is TGTGCCAGTAGTAACTTACAGGGAGCCTACGAGCAGTACTTC.

The V call is TRBV11-2, the J call TRBJ2-7, with 10 bases lining up with TRBD1. The CDR3 extends over 13 amino acids. The germline V gene has CDR1 SGHAT and CDR2 FQNNGV. With V trimmed by 5 bases and J by 5 bases, 3 bases remained unmatched. Here the CDR3 reads CASSAGTGDEQYF. The CDR3 coding sequence is TGTGCCAGCAGCGCAGGGACAGGGGACGAGCAGTACTTC.

This clone was seen a single time. V is TRBV5-1 and J is TRBJ2-2; no firm D call. The CDR3 consists of 17 residues. V was shortened by 1 base and J by 7 bases, with 20 bases between the two germline ends. Germline lookup yields CDR1 SGHRS and CDR2 YFSETQ. For the CDR3, the DNA is TGCGCCAGCAGCTTGAGCAGCCGGGTCCTAGGAAGCGGGGAGCTGTTTTTT. Translating gives CASSLSSRVLGSGELFF.

The rearrangement joins TRBV28 to TRBJ1-2; 7 bases are shared with TRBD1. Per germline, CDR1 MDHEN and CDR2 SYDVKM. The CDR3 extends over 13 amino acids. J lost 2 bases, V lost 4 bases, and 1 base had no gene match. The CDR3 region has the DNA TGTGCCAGCAGTTACAGGGGAAACTATGGCTACACCTTC. Amino acid sequence: CASSYRGNYGYTF.

V is TRBV28 and J is TRBJ2-5; TRBD2 agrees at 7 bases. This CDR3 is 14 amino acids long. V lost 7 bases and J lost 4; bases outside the gene matches: 9. Germline CDR1 MDHEN, CDR2 SYDVKM. The chain's CDR3 is CASTRSGERETQYF. In DNA form, the CDR3 reads TGTGCCAGCACCAGGAGCGGGGAACGAGAGACCCAGTACTTC.

This chain joins TRBV6-6 and TRBJ1-2; 9 bases match TRBD1. Per germline, CDR1 MNHNY and CDR2 SVGAGI (reference sequence). Trimming cost V 7 bases and J 5 bases; bases outside gene matches: 5. This CDR3 has 13 residues. CDR3 sequence reads: CASTMDRGYGYTF. The CDR3 DNA sequence: TGTGCCAGCACTATGGACAGGGGTTATGGCTACACCTTC.

The rearrangement uses TRBV4-1 and TRBJ1-1; no definite D call. CDR3 length equals 14 residues. V gave up 0 bases and J gave up 7 bases, with 12 bases separating them. The germline V gene has CDR1 MGHRA and CDR2 YSYEKL. The CDR3 coding sequence is TGCGCCAGCAGCCAAGATTTTGGCGGCGATGAAGCTTTCTTT. Its protein product is CASSQDFGGDEAFF.

The chain employs TRBV2 and TRBJ2-1; D is perhaps TRBD1 (6 bases). Between the trimmed V and J ends, which lost 7 bases and 6 bases, there was a span of 19 bases. Germline V gene lookup returns CDR1 SNHLY and CDR2 FYNNEI. The length of the CDR3 is 15 residues. Here the CDR3 reads CASKGPGALVNEQFF. In nucleotides, the CDR3 is TGTGCCAGCAAAGGCCCAGGGGCCCTTGTCAATGAGCAGTTCTTC.

This chain uses TRBV7-8 with TRBJ2-7; D is perhaps TRBD2 (6 bases). Trimming took 6 bases from V and 4 from J, leaving 13 bases between them. The CDR3 totals 13 residues. Looked up from germline, CDR1 is SGHVS and CDR2 is FQNEAQ. The CDR3 DNA reads TGTGCCAGCAGAGCGGAGGGGAAGTACGAGCAGTACTTC. It specifies CASRAEGKYEQYF.

The V gene is TRBV7-9, the J gene TRBJ2-7; 8 positions agree with TRBD2. Trimming took 5 bases from V and 1 from J; bases not matched to a gene: 4. The CDR3 sequence is 14 residues long. Germline loops: CDR1 SEHNR, CDR2 FQNEAQ (reference sequence). The CDR3 nucleotides read TGTGCCAGCAGCCCACCGGGGGGGTCCTACGAGCAGTACTTC. It yields the protein CASSPPGGSYEQYF. The full variable domain, with the rest looked up from reference TRBV7-9 and TRBJ2-7, is DTGVSQNPRHKITKRGQNVTFRCDPISEHNRLYWYRQTLGQGPEFLTYFQNEAQLEKSRLLSDRFSAERPKGSFSTLEIQRTEQGDSAMYLCASSPPGGSYEQYFGPGTRLTVT.

CDR3 DNA sequence: TGCAGCGTTGAGGGGTGGGGAGTCTCAAGCTCCTACAATGAGCAGTTCTTC. It yields the protein CSVEGWGVSSSYNEQFF. The chain couples TRBV29-1 to TRBJ2-1; D may be TRBD2 (5 bases). This CDR3 contains 17 residues. Germline V gene sequence: CDR1 SQVTM, CDR2 ANQGSEA. V was cut by 3 bases and J by 0 bases, with 18 bases left in between.

This sequence joins TRBV5-4 and TRBJ2-7; possible D gene TRBD1, 6 bases. This CDR3 is built from 16 residues. The V gene lost 4 bases and the J gene lost 2 bases, with 19 bases spanning the gap. Per germline, CDR1 SGHNT and CDR2 YYREEE (reference sequence). This chain's CDR3 is CASSRPGQGPTYEQYF. In DNA form, the CDR3 reads TGTGCCAGCAGCCGTCCGGGGCAGGGGCCGACCTACGAGCAGTACTTC.

CDR3 sequence reads: CASSSDSLNSPLHF. CDR3 nucleotides: TGTGCCAGTAGTAGCGACAGTCTTAATTCACCCCTCCACTTT. The chain is built from TRBV19 and TRBJ1-6; possibly TRBD1 for D (5 bases). CDR1 and CDR2 (germline): LNHDA, SQIVND (reference sequence). With 4 bases removed from V and 6 bases from J, the gap between germline ends came to 10 bases. CDR3 length: 14 amino acids.